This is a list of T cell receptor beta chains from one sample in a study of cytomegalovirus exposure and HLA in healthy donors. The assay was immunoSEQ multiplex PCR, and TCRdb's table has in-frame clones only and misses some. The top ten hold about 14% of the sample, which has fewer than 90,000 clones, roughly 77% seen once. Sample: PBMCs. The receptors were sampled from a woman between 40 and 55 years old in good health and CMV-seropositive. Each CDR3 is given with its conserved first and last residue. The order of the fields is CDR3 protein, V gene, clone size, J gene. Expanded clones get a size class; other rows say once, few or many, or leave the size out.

CDR3: CASSYRTGWTGELFF
V: TRBV6-5
size: NA
J: TRBJ2-2

CDR3: CATSGTGGGRYEKLFF
V: TRBV10-3
size: once
J: TRBJ1-4

CDR3: CASSDRDTTGHEQYF
V: TRBV25-1
size: NA
J: TRBJ2-7

CDR3: CASGLALSGTYNEQFF
V: TRBV12-5
size: once
J: TRBJ2-1

CDR3: CASSLSWLGGYTF
V: TRBV27
size: NA
J: TRBJ1-2

CDR3: CASSVGGGSGGNEQFF
V: TRBV9
size: few
J: TRBJ2-1

CDR3: CSVADRDYGYTF
V: TRBV29-1
size: NA
J: TRBJ1-2

CDR3: CASSQVTTRGETQYF
V: TRBV4-2
size: once
J: TRBJ2-5

CDR3: CASSWGGPYEQYF
V: TRBV28
size: NA
J: TRBJ2-7

CDR3: CASISGATYEQYF
V: TRBV28
size: NA
J: TRBJ2-7

CDR3: CASTMGTSGSREQFF
V: TRBV28
size: NA
J: TRBJ2-1

CDR3: CASSQDRDNQPQHF
V: TRBV4-3
size: NA
J: TRBJ1-5

CDR3: CASSLGSGAGGTEAFF
V: TRBV28
size: NA
J: TRBJ1-1

CDR3: CASSPPGDPNTGELFF
V: TRBV5-1
size: NA
J: TRBJ2-2

CDR3: CASSLARGQYQPQHF
V: TRBV7-8
size: NA
J: TRBJ1-5

CDR3: CASSLGDRGPWGNQPQHF
V: TRBV7-2
size: few
J: TRBJ1-5

CDR3: CASSYGRVVYEQYF
V: TRBV6-5
size: once
J: TRBJ2-7

CDR3: CASSPSQAGQPQHF
V: TRBV18
size: NA
J: TRBJ1-5

CDR3: CASTRASGSSYEQYF
V: TRBV28
size: NA
J: TRBJ2-7

CDR3: CATSRGRDRGTDTQYF
V: TRBV15
size: NA
J: TRBJ2-3

CDR3: CASTPSGENIQYF
V: TRBV7-6
size: NA
J: TRBJ2-4

CDR3: CASSFSDRGTYGYTF
V: TRBV11-2
size: NA
J: TRBJ1-2

CDR3: CASSVLRQGDTEAFF
V: TRBV9
size: NA
J: TRBJ1-1

CDR3: CASSLKPGISGNTIYF
V: TRBV27
size: NA
J: TRBJ1-3

CDR3: CASSAWASGSYEQYF
V: TRBV7-3
size: NA
J: TRBJ2-7